This entry lists 2 T cell receptor beta chains sequenced from one sample in a study of blood T cell repertoires in COVID-19 (dated by TCRdb to the early 2020s). The method behind the library was the immunoSEQ multiplex PCR assay. As stored in TCRdb, this immuneACCESS dataset retains in-frame rearrangements with V and J assigned. A fraction of the clones does not appear; measured against another copy, unresolved V genes explain less than half of the discrepancy, and the remainder lacks a known reason. This sample is represented by more than 150,000 clones; around 86% of them were singletons. The ten largest clones represent about 2.6% of the sample. Sequenced material: peripheral blood. Every receptor here comes from a man in his forties with active or convalescent COVID-19.

The J gene is TRBJ2-1, the V gene TRBV9; 12 positions agree with TRBD2. The junction had 13 bases not matched to a gene; V was cut back by 0 bases and J by 6 bases. Germline V CDR1 and CDR2: SGDLS, YYNGEE. The CDR3 covers 19 residues. This CDR3 is CASSVVGEGLAGPGNEQFF. The CDR3 DNA reads TGTGCCAGCAGCGTAGTTGGTGAGGGACTAGCGGGCCCCGGCAATGAGCAGTTCTTC.

The chain combines TRBV10-3 with TRBJ1-1; D is possibly TRBD1 (5 bases). The CDR3 covers 13 residues. CDR1 ENHRY and CDR2 SYGVKD come from the germline V gene. Deletions cut 11 bases from V and 5 bases from J, with 18 bases between. CDR3 nucleotide sequence: TGTGCCTCCCTGAAGGGGATCGGAACTGAAGCTTTCTTT. As protein: CASLKGIGTEAFF.